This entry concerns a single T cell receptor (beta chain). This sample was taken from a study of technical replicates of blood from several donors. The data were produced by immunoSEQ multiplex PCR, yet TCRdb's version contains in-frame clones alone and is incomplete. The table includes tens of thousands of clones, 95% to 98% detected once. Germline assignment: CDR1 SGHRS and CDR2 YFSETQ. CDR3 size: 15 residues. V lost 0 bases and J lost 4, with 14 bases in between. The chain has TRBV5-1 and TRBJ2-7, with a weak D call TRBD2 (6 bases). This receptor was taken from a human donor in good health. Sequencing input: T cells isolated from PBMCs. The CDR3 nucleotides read TGCGCCAGCAGCTTGGCCGGGGGAGATGTTTACGAGCAGTACTTC. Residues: CASSLAGGDVYEQYF.